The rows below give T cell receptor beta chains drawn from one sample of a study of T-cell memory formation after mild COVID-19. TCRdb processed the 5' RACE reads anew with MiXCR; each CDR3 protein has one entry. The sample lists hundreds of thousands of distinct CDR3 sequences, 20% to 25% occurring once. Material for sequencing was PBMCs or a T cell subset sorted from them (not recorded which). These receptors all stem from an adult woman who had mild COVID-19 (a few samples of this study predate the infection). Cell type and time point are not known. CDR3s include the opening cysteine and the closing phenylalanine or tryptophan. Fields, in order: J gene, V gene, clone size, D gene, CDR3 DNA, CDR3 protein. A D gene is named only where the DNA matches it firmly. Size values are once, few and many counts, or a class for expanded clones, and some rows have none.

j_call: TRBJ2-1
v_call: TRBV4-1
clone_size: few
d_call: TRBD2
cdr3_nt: TGCGCCAGCAGCCACCGACTAGCGGGGGGGCAAAATGAGCAGTTCTTC
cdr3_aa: CASSHRLAGGQNEQFF

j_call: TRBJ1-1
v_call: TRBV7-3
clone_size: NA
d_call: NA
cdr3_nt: TGTGCCAGCAGCTTAACATTTCAGGGTCTTCGGAAAGGAGCTTTCTTT
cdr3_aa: CASSLTFQGLRKGAFF

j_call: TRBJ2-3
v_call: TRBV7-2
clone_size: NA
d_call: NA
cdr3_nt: TGTGCCAGCAGCCCCGACAGGGAGGAACGGCGCAGGCAGTATTTT
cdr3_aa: CASSPDREERRRQYF

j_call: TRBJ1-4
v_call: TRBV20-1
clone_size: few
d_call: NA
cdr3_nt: TGCAGTGCTAGAGCGGGGTTAGATGAAAAACTGTTTTTT
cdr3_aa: CSARAGLDEKLFF

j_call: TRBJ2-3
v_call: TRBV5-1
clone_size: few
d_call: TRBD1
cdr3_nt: TGCGCCAGCAGCCAGGGGGCAGGAGATACGCAGTATTTT
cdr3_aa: CASSQGAGDTQYF

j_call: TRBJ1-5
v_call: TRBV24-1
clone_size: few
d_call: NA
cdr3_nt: TGTGCCACCAGTGATTTTCGGGAGCAGGGCGCCCAGCATTTT
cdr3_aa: CATSDFREQGAQHF

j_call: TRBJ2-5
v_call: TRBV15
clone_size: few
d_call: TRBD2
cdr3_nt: TGTGCCACCAGCACTGGGAGGGCCGCTGAGACCCAGTACTTC
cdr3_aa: CATSTGRAAETQYF

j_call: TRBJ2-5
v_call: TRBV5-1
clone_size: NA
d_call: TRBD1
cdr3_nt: TGCGCCAGCAGCCGCCAGGACAGGGGGACCCAGTACTTC
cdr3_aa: CASSRQDRGTQYF

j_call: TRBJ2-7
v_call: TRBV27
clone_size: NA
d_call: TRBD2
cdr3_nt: TGTGCCAGCAGTCCCGGAGGGGGGACTAGCGGGATTAGCTCCTACGAGCAGTACTTC
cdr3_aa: CASSPGGGTSGISSYEQYF

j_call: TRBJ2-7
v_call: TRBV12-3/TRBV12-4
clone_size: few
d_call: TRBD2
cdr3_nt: TGTGCCAGCAGTACTGCGGGGGGCTACGAGCAGTACTTC
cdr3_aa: CASSTAGGYEQYF

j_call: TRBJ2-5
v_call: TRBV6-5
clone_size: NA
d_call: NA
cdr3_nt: TGTGCCAGCACCCCATTCTCCGGACAAGAGACCCAGTACTTC
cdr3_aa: CASTPFSGQETQYF

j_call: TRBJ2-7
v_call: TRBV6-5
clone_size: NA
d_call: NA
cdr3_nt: TGTGCCAGCAGTTTCGAGGGCTTCGAGCAGTACTTC
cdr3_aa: CASSFEGFEQYF

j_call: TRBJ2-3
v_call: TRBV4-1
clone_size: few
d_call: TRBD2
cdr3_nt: TGCGCCAGCAGCCAAGTAAGCGGGAGGGCAGATACGCAGTATTTT
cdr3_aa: CASSQVSGRADTQYF